The clone carrying this T cell receptor beta chain was seen a single time. Only in-frame clones appear in the TCRdb table, and some are missing; sequencing was by immunoSEQ multiplex PCR. The sample records 75,000 to 100,000 clones, 90% being singletons. This entry belongs to a study of T cell changes during pregnancy in multiple sclerosis. The CDR3 covers 16 residues. V trimming: 5 bases; J trimming: 0 bases; junction bases outside the gene matches: 9. The V gene's germline CDR1 is KGHSH and CDR2 LQKENI. The source was peripheral blood, collected in the second trimester of pregnancy. The rearrangement uses TRBV18 and TRBJ1-1; 7 bases map to TRBD1. The receptor was isolated from a female donor in good health, enrolled as a control in a pregnancy study. CDR3 amino acids: CASSSLGQPMNTEAFF. CDR3 sequence (DNA): TGTGCCAGCTCAAGCTTGGGACAGCCTATGAACACTGAAGCTTTCTTT.